This T cell receptor (beta chain) emerged from a study of blood T cell repertoires in COVID-19. This CDR3 contains 12 residues. CDR1 and CDR2 (germline): LGHDT, YNNKEL (reference sequence). V was shortened by 6 bases and J by 8 bases, with 10 bases between the two germline ends. The assay was immunoSEQ multiplex PCR, and TCRdb's table has in-frame clones only and misses some. This repertoire shows under 120,000 clones, roughly 84% found once; its top ten account for over 2%. The sequenced material came from peripheral blood. This clonotype was obtained from a human donor in a cohort sampled during active COVID-19. The gene calls are TRBV3-1 (or the pseudogene TRBV3-2) and TRBJ1-4; a weak D match, TRBD1 (5 bases). In DNA, the CDR3 is TGTGCCAGCAGACAGGTGGGAGAAAAACTGTTTTTT. Its protein is CASRQVGEKLFF.